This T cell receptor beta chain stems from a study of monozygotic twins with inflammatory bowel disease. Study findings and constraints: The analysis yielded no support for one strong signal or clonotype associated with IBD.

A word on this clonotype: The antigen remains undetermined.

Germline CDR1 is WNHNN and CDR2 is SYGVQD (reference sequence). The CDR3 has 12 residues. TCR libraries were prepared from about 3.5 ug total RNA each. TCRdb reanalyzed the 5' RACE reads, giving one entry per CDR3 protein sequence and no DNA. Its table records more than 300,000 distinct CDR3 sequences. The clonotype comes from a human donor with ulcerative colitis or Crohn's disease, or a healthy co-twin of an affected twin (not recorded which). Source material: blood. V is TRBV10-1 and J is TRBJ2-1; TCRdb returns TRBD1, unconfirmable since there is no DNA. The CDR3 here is CATPDRKDEQFF.